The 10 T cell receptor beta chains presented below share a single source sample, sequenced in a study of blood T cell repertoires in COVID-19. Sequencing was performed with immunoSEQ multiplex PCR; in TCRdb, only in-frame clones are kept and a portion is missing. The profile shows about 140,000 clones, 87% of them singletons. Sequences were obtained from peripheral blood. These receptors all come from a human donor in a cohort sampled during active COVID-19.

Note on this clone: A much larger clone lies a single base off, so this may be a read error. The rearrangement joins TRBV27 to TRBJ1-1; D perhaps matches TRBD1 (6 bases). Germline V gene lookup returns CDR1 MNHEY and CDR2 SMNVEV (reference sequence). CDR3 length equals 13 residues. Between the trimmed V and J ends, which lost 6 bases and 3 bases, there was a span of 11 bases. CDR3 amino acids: CASSLNRDTEAFF. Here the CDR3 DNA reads TGTGCCAGCAGCTTGAACAGGGACACTGAAGCTTTCTTT.

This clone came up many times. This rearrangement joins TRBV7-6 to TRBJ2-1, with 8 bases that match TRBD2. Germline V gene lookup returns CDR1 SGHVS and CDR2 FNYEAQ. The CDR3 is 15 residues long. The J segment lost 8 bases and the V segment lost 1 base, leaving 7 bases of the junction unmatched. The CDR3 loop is CASSLESGGLDEQFF. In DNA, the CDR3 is TGTGCCAGCAGCTTAGAGTCGGGGGGGTTGGATGAGCAGTTCTTC. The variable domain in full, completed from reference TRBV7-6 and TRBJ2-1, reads GAGVSQSPRYKVTKRGQDVALRCDPISGHVSLYWYRQALGQGPEFLTYFNYEAQQDKSGLPNDRFSAERPEGSISTLTIQRTEQRDSAMYRCASSLESGGLDEQFFGPGTRLTVL.

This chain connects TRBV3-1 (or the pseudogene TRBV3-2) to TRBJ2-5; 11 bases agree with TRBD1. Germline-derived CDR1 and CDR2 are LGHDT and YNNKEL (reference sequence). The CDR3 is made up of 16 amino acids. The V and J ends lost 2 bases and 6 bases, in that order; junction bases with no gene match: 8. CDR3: CASSQKRTGGLKTQYF. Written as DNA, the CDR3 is TGTGCCAGCAGCCAAAAAAGGACAGGGGGCTTAAAGACCCAGTACTTC.

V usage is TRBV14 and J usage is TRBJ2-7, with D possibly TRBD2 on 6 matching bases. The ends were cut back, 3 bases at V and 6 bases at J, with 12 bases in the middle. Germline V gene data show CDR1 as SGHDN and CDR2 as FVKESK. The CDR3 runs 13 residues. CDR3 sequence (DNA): TGTGCCAGCAGCCAGTACAAGGGAGGCGAGCAGTACTTC. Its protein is CASSQYKGGEQYF.

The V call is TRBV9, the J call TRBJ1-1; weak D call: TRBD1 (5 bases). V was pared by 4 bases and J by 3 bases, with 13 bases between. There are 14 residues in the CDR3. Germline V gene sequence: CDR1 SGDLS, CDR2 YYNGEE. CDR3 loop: CASSSVRGYTEAFF. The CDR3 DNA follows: TGTGCCAGCAGCTCGGTTAGGGGTTACACTGAAGCTTTCTTT.

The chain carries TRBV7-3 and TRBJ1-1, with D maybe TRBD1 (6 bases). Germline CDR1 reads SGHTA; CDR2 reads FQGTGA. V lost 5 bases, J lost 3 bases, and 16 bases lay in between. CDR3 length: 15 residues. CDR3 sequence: CASSPTTGPHTEAFF. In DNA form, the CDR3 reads TGTGCCAGCAGCCCGACGACAGGACCACACACTGAAGCTTTCTTT.

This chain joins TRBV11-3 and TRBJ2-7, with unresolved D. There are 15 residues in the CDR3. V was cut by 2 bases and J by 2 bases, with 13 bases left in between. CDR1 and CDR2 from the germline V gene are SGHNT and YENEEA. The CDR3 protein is CASSLPGLIAYEQYF. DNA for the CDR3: TGTGCCAGCAGCTTACCAGGTCTTATCGCCTACGAGCAGTACTTC.

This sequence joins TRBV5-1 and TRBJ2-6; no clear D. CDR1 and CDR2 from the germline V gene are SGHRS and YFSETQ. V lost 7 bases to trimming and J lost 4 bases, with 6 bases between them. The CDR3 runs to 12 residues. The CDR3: CASAFGANVLTF. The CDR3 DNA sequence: TGCGCCAGCGCGTTCGGGGCCAACGTCCTGACTTTC.

The CDR3 reads CATPGRDNEQFF. CDR3 DNA sequence: TGTGCCACCCCGGGAAGAGACAATGAGCAGTTCTTC. The chain is built from TRBV2 and TRBJ2-1, with D possibly matching TRBD2 (5 bases). The CDR3 is made up of 12 amino acids. With 10 bases removed from V and 5 bases from J, the gap between germline ends came to 12 bases. Germline values: CDR1 SNHLY, CDR2 FYNNEI. The entire variable domain, with the rest obtained from reference TRBV2 and TRBJ2-1, is as follows: EPEVTQTPSHQVTQMGQEVILRCVPISNHLYFYWYRQILGQKVEFLVSFYNNEISEKSEIFDDQFSVERPDGSNFTLKIRSTKLEDSAMYFCATPGRDNEQFFGPGTRLTVL.

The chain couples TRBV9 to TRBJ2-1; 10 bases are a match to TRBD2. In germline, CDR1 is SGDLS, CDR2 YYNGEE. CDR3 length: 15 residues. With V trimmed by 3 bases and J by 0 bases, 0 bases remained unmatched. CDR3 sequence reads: CASSASGSSYNEQFF. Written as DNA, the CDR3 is TGTGCCAGCAGCGCTAGCGGGAGCTCCTACAATGAGCAGTTCTTC.